This entry is about one T cell receptor beta chain. Its antigen has not been determined. Looking up the germline V gene yields CDR1 SGHVS and CDR2 FQNEAQ. The CDR3 has 17 amino acids, counting the end cysteine and phenylalanine. DNA is not recorded here. The data were produced on an Illumina HiSeq 2000. 5'RACE template switching, by which a universal primer site and unique molecular identifiers were added, was used to make TCR beta cDNA libraries. Synthesis of cDNA was primed from the TCR beta constant segment and was followed by two consecutive PCR amplification steps. The published analysis was carried out like this. Reads were demultiplexed and grouped by UMI with MIGEC, and clonotypes were assembled and quantified with MiTCR. To remove erroneous sequences, TCR cDNA sequences were retained only when supported by two or more reads. The tcR package was used for downstream repertoire analysis, with clonotypes matched between fractions based on CDR3 nucleotide sequence plus V segment. VDJmatch was used to annotate antigen specificity against VDJdb, with one amino acid substitution in CDR3 allowed. TCRdb reprocessed the public reads and reports one entry per CDR3 protein sequence, without DNA. The V and J calls and clone size come from TCRdb's table, not from the authors' own analysis. For this sample, the table gives approximately 550,000 distinct CDR3 sequences. Approximately 3.6% of the sample goes to the ten largest clones.

The source of the sample is a study of T cells expressing NK-cell markers (dated by TCRdb to 2020 to 2021). Study-wide context: In sorted CD3+CD56+NKG2C+, CD3+CD56+NKG2C- and CD3+CD56-NKG2C+ T-cell subsets from eight donors, TCR beta-chain repertoires were profiled. Sequencing of the libraries produced 2 x 150 bp reads on Illumina HiSeq 2000/2500, MiSeq or NextSeq. Seven of the eight sequenced donors were HCMV-seropositive and one was HCMV-seronegative. Randomly selected healthy volunteers, three men and five women, were used as the eight sequenced donors. Study-wide findings and limitations: It remained unclear whether the expanded NKG2C-expressing T cell clones were specific for HCMV antigens. For 5 or 6 donors, the dominant CD3+CD56+NKG2C+ clonotypes were among the top 10 CD8+ clonotypes and accounted for about 1.0-7.5% of CD8+ T cells. Those dominant clonotypes were again the most abundant among CD3+CD56-NKG2C+ cells in a handful of donors, at about 25-65%.

A commercial ELISA kit detecting HCMV-specific IgG in serum was used to determine HCMV serostatus. Peripheral blood mononuclear cells were isolated from blood by Ficoll density gradient centrifugation. Material for sequencing was blood T cells: a sorted CD56 or NKG2C T cell subset, CD4+ or CD8+ T cells, or bulk PBMC T cells (not recorded which). This TCR was recovered from a young man in good health. Donor details come from another sample of the same person, matched by shared clones. The sequence is built from TRBV7-8 and TRBJ2-1; TCRdb returns TRBD2, unconfirmable since there is no DNA. The CDR3 protein is CASSPNELAGGGNEQFF.